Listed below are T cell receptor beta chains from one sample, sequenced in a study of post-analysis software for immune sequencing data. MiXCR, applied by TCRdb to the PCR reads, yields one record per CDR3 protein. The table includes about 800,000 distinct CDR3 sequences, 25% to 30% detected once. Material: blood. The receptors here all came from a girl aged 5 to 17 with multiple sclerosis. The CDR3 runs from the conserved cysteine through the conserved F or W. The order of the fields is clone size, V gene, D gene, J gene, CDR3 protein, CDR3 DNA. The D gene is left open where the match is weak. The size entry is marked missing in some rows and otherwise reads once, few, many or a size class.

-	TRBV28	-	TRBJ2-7	CASSRDGFLYEQYF	TGTGCCAGCAGCCGGGACGGGTTTCTCTACGAGCAGTACTTC
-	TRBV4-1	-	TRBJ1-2	CASSQVGGEYGYTF	TGCGCCAGCAGCCAAGTTGGGGGAGAGTACGGCTACACCTTC
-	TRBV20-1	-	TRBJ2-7	CSASRASAYEQYF	TGCAGTGCCTCGCGCGCCTCCGCCTACGAGCAGTACTTC
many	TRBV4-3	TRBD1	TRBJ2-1	CASSQATGPEQFF	TGCGCCAGCAGCCAAGCGACAGGGCCTGAGCAGTTCTTC
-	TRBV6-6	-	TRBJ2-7	CASSSTPKYRSDYEQYF	TGTGCCAGCAGTTCTACCCCGAAATACAGGTCCGACTACGAGCAGTACTTC
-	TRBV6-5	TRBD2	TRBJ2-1	CASSYGGLAGRGYNEQFF	TGTGCCAGCAGTTACGGGGGACTAGCGGGAAGGGGTTACAATGAGCAGTTCTTC
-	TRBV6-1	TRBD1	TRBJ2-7	CASSEGWTGHHEQYF	TGTGCCAGCAGTGAGGGTTGGACAGGGCACCACGAGCAGTACTTC
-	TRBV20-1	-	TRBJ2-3	CSASALAGTDTQYF	TGCAGTGCTAGCGCGCTAGCCGGCACAGATACGCAGTATTTT
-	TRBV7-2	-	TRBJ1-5	CASSLVLLAGGNQPQHF	TGTGCCAGCAGCTTAGTGCTGCTTGCGGGGGGCAATCAGCCCCAGCATTTT
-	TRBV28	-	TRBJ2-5	CASSGRRARQETQYF	TGTGCCAGCAGTGGCCGCAGGGCTCGCCAAGAGACCCAGTACTTC
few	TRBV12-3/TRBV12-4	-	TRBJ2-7	CASSLGSGNLGEQYF	TGTGCCAGCAGTTTGGGGTCGGGAAACCTGGGGGAGCAGTACTTC
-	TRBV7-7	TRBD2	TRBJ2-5	CASSLGLAGVEGTQYF	TGTGCCAGCAGCTTAGGACTCGCGGGGGTAGAGGGGACCCAGTACTTC
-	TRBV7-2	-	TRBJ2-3	CASSLDQGKGFKTDTQYF	TGTGCCAGCAGCTTAGACCAGGGGAAGGGGTTCAAAACAGATACGCAGTATTTT
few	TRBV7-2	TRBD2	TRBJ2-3	CASSFRTSADTQYF	TGTGCCAGCAGCTTTCGGACTAGCGCAGATACGCAGTATTTT
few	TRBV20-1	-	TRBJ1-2	CSARRGQNYGYTF	TGCAGCGCCCGTCGGGGGCAAAACTATGGCTACACCTTC
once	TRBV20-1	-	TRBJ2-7	CSAWEHSEQYF	TGCAGTGCTTGGGAACACTCCGAGCAGTACTTC
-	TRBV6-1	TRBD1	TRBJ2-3	CASSLQQGQGGYTDTQYF	TGTGCCAGCAGTCTGCAACAGGGACAGGGAGGATATACAGATACGCAGTATTTT
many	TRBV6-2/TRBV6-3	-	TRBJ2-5	CASRRPTSTTSTETQYF	TGTGCCAGCAGACGACCTACCTCAACTACTAGCACAGAGACCCAGTACTTC
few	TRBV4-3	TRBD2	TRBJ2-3	CASSQERVAGVADTQYF	TGCGCCAGCAGCCAAGAACGGGTAGCGGGAGTAGCAGATACGCAGTATTTT
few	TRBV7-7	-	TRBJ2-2	CASSHGRAVPGELFF	TGTGCTAGCAGCCACGGCCGGGCCGTCCCCGGGGAGCTGTTTTTT
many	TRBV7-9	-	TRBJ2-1	CASSLAGSAESYNEQFF	TGTGCCAGCAGCTTAGCGGGTAGCGCCGAAAGTTACAATGAGCAGTTCTTC
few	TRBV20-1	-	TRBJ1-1	CSGRVGSTEAFF	TGCAGTGGGCGGGTGGGGAGCACTGAAGCTTTCTTT
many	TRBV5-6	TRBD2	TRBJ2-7	CASSAGAGRYEQYF	TGTGCCAGCAGCGCGGGAGCGGGACGCTACGAGCAGTACTTC
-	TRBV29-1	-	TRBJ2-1	CSVEFTGNEQFF	TGCAGCGTTGAGTTTACAGGTAATGAGCAGTTCTTC
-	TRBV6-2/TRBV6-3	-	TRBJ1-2	CASTTRDYGYTF	TGTGCCAGCACCACTAGGGATTATGGCTACACCTTC
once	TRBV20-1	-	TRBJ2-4	CSARDTGLGGDLGKNIQYF	TGCAGTGCTAGAGATACGGGGCTCGGCGGGGATTTGGGCAAAAACATTCAGTACTTC
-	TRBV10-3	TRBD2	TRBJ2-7	CAIGQREPLSYEQYF	TGTGCCATCGGTCAGCGGGAACCGCTTTCCTACGAGCAGTACTTC
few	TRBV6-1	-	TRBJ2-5	CAIHEDPGMEETQYF	TGTGCCATCCATGAAGACCCGGGGATGGAAGAGACCCAGTACTTC
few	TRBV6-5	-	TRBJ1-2	CASSSNSYYGYTF	TGTGCCAGCAGTTCGAACAGCTACTATGGCTACACCTTC
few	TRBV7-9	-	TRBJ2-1	CASSLALMDLYNEQFF	TGTGCCAGCAGCTTAGCGCTCATGGACCTCTACAATGAGCAGTTCTTC
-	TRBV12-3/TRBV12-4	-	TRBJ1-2	CASRRGGGLGYGYTF	TGTGCCAGCAGGAGAGGGGGGGGGCTCGGCTATGGCTACACCTTC
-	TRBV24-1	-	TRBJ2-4	CATSDLGAESSDEQYF	TGTGCCACCAGTGATTTGGGGGCAGAATCCAGTGATGAGCAGTACTTC
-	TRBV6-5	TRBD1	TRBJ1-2	CASSYWDRGTDYGYTF	TGTGCCAGCAGTTACTGGGACAGGGGCACGGACTATGGCTACACCTTC
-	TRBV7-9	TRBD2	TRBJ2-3	CASTLTQIAGGGTDTQYF	TGTGCCAGCACCCTGACCCAAATAGCGGGAGGCGGTACAGATACGCAGTATTTT
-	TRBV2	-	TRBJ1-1	CASSESGRAEAFF	TGTGCCAGCAGTGAGTCGGGGAGGGCTGAAGCTTTCTTT
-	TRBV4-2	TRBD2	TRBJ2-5	CASSQAPSGEETQYF	TGTGCCAGCAGCCAAGCTCCCAGCGGGGAAGAGACCCAGTACTTC
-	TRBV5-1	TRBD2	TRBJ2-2	CASSLLSAGGDTGELFF	TGCGCCAGCAGCTTACTCTCGGCGGGGGGAGACACCGGGGAGCTGTTTTTT
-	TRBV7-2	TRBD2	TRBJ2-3	CASSLRTSGLTDTQYF	TGTGCCAGCAGCCTCAGGACTAGCGGATTAACGGATACGCAGTATTTT
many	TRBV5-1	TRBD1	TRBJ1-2	CASSLGQGAYGYTF	TGTGCCAGCAGCCTCGGACAGGGGGCTTATGGCTACACCTTC
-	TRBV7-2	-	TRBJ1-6	CASGAGGYSPLHF	TGTGCCAGCGGGGCGGGGGGCTATTCACCCCTCCACTTT
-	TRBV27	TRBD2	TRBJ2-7	CASSLLPSGTFTSYGQYF	TGTGCCAGCAGTTTATTGCCTAGCGGGACCTTCACTTCCTACGGGCAGTACTTC
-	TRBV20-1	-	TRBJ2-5	CSARPAGDSQETQYF	TGCAGTGCTAGACCCGCGGGGGACAGTCAAGAGACCCAGTACTTC
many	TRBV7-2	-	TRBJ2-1	CASSLRTPPNEQFF	TGTGCCAGCAGCTTAAGGACCCCTCCAAATGAGCAGTTCTTC
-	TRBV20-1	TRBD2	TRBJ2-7	CSARVAGGSHEQYF	TGCAGTGCTAGGGTAGCGGGAGGCTCCCACGAGCAGTACTTC